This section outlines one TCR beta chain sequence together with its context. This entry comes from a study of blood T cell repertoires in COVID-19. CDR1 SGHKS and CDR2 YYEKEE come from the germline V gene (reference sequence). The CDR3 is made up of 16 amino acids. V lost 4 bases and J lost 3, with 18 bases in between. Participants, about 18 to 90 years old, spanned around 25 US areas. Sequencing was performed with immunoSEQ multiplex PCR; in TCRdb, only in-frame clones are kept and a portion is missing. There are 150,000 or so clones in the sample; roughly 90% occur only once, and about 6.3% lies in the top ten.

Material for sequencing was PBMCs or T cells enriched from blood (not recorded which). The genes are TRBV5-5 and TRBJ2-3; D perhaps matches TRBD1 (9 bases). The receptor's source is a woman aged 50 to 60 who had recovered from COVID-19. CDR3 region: CASSLGGDRVTDTQYF. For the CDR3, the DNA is TGTGCCAGCAGCCTCGGGGGGGACAGGGTAACAGATACGCAGTATTTT.